The 30 T cell receptor beta chains reported below all come from one sample, sequenced in a study of T and B cells in COVID-19 patients. Blood genomic DNA input for TRB amplification was roughly 250-550 ng. Multiplex PCR with BIOMED2 TRB-A/B primer pools amplified TRB rearrangements. MiXCR, run by TCRdb on the multiplex PCR reads, gives a single entry per CDR3 protein. The table has some 6,000 distinct CDR3 sequences, around 26% seen once. The material sequenced was blood. The origin of the receptors is a human donor with active COVID-19.

This clonotype was recorded a few times. The chain has TRBV5-1 and TRBJ2-1, with a possible D match to TRBD2 (6 bases). V was pared by 6 bases and J by 9 bases, with 22 bases between. The length of the CDR3 is 15 residues. Germline V gives CDR1 SGHRS, CDR2 YFSETQ. The CDR3 sequence: CASTVRPSVDSEQFF. CDR3 nucleotide sequence: TGCGCCAGCACAGTCCGGCCTAGCGTAGACAGTGAGCAGTTCTTC.

V and J are TRBV14 and TRBJ2-1; D unclear. The germline V gene has CDR1 SGHDN and CDR2 FVKESK. Trimming stripped 0 bases from V and 12 bases from J, with 9 bases between. This CDR3 spans 12 amino acids. The CDR3 region has the DNA TGTGCCAGCAGCCAAGATGTTCCAAGGCAGTTCTTC. It yields the protein CASSQDVPRQFF.

V and J are TRBV5-1 and TRBJ2-7; TRBD1 matches 7 bases. Per germline, CDR1 SGHRS and CDR2 YFSETQ. V lost 7 bases, J lost 5 bases, and 12 bases stayed unmatched. This CDR3 spans 14 amino acids. CDR3 sequence reads: CASQARTGRNEQYF. As DNA, the CDR3 is TGCGCCAGCCAGGCTAGGACAGGCAGGAACGAGCAGTACTTC.

The genes are TRBV5-1 and TRBJ2-6; a possible D gene is TRBD1 (5 bases). V lost 4 bases and J 0 bases, leaving 8 bases between the germline ends. Germline assignment: CDR1 SGHRS and CDR2 YFSETQ. The length of the CDR3 is 15 residues. CDR3 bases: TGCGCCAGCAGCCTAAGGGGCTCTGGGGCCAACGTCCTGACTTTC. Translation gives CASSLRGSGANVLTF.

This clonotype was seen just once. The rearrangement links TRBV29-1 to TRBJ2-1; 12 nucleotides line up with TRBD1. Looked up from germline, CDR1 is SQVTM and CDR2 is ANQGSEA. V lost 1 base to trimming and J lost 1 base; unmatched junction nucleotides: 5. CDR3 size: 17 residues. As DNA, the CDR3 is TGCAGCGTTGAAGCCGGGACAGGGGGCAGTTCCTACAATGAGCAGTTCTTC. It translates to CSVEAGTGGSSYNEQFF.

This clonotype has a handful of counts. The genes are TRBV20-1 and TRBJ2-1; D possibly corresponds to TRBD1 (6 bases). The ends were cut back, 7 bases at V and 5 bases at J, with 12 bases in the middle. The CDR3 sequence is 12 residues long. Germline-derived CDR1 and CDR2 are DFQATT and SNEGSKA (reference sequence). CDR3 in amino acids: CSVGQFNNEQFF. The CDR3 DNA sequence: TGCAGTGTTGGACAGTTTAACAATGAGCAGTTCTTC.

This clonotype rates as medium-sized. The V call is TRBV30, the J call TRBJ1-1; unclear D gene. There are 13 residues in the CDR3. Germline V gives CDR1 GTSNPN, CDR2 SVGIG (reference sequence). V lost 2 bases and J lost 0, with 7 bases in between. CDR3 in amino acids: CAWSWQLNTEAFF. The CDR3 DNA reads TGTGCCTGGAGTTGGCAGCTGAACACTGAAGCTTTCTTT.

This clonotype was picked up many times. This sequence joins TRBV6-5 and TRBJ1-3; D not certain. Deletions cut 5 bases from V and 0 bases from J, with 14 bases between. The germline CDR1 and CDR2 sequences are MNHEY and SVGAGI. This CDR3 comprises 16 residues. CDR3 sequence reads: CASSSYPRNSGNTIYF. CDR3 DNA sequence: TGTGCCAGCAGTAGTTATCCACGAAACTCTGGAAACACCATATATTTT.

This rearrangement joins TRBV7-2 to TRBJ1-3; D is unresolved. The CDR3 runs 13 residues. Trimming removed 5 bases at V and 1 base at J, with 6 bases between. In germline, CDR1 is SGHTA, CDR2 FQGNSA. The CDR3 protein is CASSPGSGNTIYF. CDR3 sequence (DNA): TGTGCCAGCAGCCCCGGATCTGGAAACACCATATATTTT.

This clonotype qualifies as medium-sized. The rearrangement joins TRBV11-1 to TRBJ1-1, with D maybe TRBD1 (5 bases). Trimming took off 4 bases at V and 1 base at J, with 10 bases between the two ends. The CDR3 consists of 14 residues. The germline V gene encodes CDR1 SGHAT and CDR2 FQDESV (reference sequence). The CDR3 DNA is TGTGCCAGCAGCTCGGGGCCCGAGAACACTGAAGCTTTCTTT. This translates into CASSSGPENTEAFF. Combining the CDR3 with reference TRBV11-1 and TRBJ1-1 gives the whole variable domain EAEVAQSPRYKITEKSQAVAFWCDPISGHATLYWYRQILGQGPELLVQFQDESVVDDSQLPKDRFSAERLKGVDSTLKIQPAELGDSAMYLCASSSGPENTEAFFGQGTRLTVV.

This clonotype is medium-sized in the sample. The rearrangement links TRBV18 to TRBJ2-1; D is undetermined. The V gene lost 2 bases and the J gene lost 7 bases, with 3 bases spanning the gap. CDR1 is KGHSH and CDR2 is LQKENI in the germline V gene. This CDR3 region has 11 residues. The CDR3: CASSPENEQFF. The CDR3, as DNA: TGTGCCAGCTCACCAGAAAATGAGCAGTTCTTC. The variable domain in full, completed from reference TRBV18 and TRBJ2-1, reads NAGVMQNPRHLVRRRGQEARLRCSPMKGHSHVYWYRQLPEEGLKFMVYLQKENIIDESGMPKERFSAEFPKEGPSILRIQQVVRGDSAAYFCASSPENEQFFGPGTRLTVL.

This sequence joins TRBV12-3 or TRBV12-4 and TRBJ2-6, with D possibly being TRBD1 (6 bases). This CDR3 comprises 14 residues. V was pared by 6 bases and J by 4 bases, with 10 bases between. Here the CDR3 DNA reads TGTGCCAGCAGCCCACAGGGAGGGGCCAACGTCCTGACTTTC. This codes for CASSPQGGANVLTF.

This clonotype has more than one count but fewer than ten. The chain has TRBV5-1 and TRBJ1-2; D perhaps matches TRBD1 (6 bases). This CDR3 has 15 residues. Trimming shortened V by 4 bases and J by 2 bases, and 15 bases separated the two germline ends. Per the germline V gene, CDR1 is SGHRS and CDR2 is YFSETQ. CDR3 in DNA: TGCGCCAGCAGCACTTTCGGGACATCAAACTATGGCTACACCTTC. It is translated as CASSTFGTSNYGYTF. The entire variable domain, with the rest obtained from reference TRBV5-1 and TRBJ1-2, is as follows: KAGVTQTPRYLIKTRGQQVTLSCSPISGHRSVSWYQQTPGQGLQFLFEYFSETQRNKGNFPGRFSGRQFSNSRSEMNVSTLELGDSALYLCASSTFGTSNYGYTFGSGTRLTVV.

This clonotype ranks as medium-sized. V gene TRBV18 combines with J gene TRBJ1-3; 7 bases line up with TRBD1. The CDR3 extends over 17 amino acids. The V gene's germline CDR1 is KGHSH and CDR2 LQKENI. The J segment lost 0 bases and the V segment lost 4 bases, leaving 9 bases of the junction unmatched. DNA for the CDR3: TGTGCCAGCTCACGCGACGCCGGGACAGTCTCTGGAAACACCATATATTTT. Its translation is CASSRDAGTVSGNTIYF. Full variable domain (missing parts from reference TRBV18 and TRBJ1-3): NAGVMQNPRHLVRRRGQEARLRCSPMKGHSHVYWYRQLPEEGLKFMVYLQKENIIDESGMPKERFSAEFPKEGPSILRIQQVVRGDSAAYFCASSRDAGTVSGNTIYFGEGSWLTVV.

Sample share makes this clonotype medium-sized (0.01 to 0.1%). The CDR3 DNA sequence: TGCAGCGTTGAAGATCTGGCTGCCACTGAAGCTTTCTTT. Amino acid sequence: CSVEDLAATEAFF. J is TRBJ1-1 and V is TRBV29-1, with no clear D. V was pared by 0 bases and J by 4 bases, with 9 bases between. The CDR3 has 13 amino acids. Germline lookup yields CDR1 SQVTM and CDR2 ANQGSEA.

The chain couples TRBV24-1 to TRBJ2-2, with D perhaps TRBD2 (5 bases). Germline values: CDR1 KGHDR, CDR2 SFDVKD. The CDR3 loop spans 16 amino acids. V lost 3 bases and J 5 bases, leaving 15 bases between the germline ends. The CDR3 DNA sequence: TGTGCCACCAGTGATCCCGGACGGGGTACAACCGGGGAGCTGTTTTTT. Translated: CATSDPGRGTTGELFF.

The gene calls are TRBV15 and TRBJ2-3; perhaps TRBD2 as D (5 bases). The V gene's germline CDR1 is LNHNV and CDR2 YYDKDF (reference sequence). CDR3 length: 18 amino acids. V lost 6 bases and J 3 bases, leaving 25 bases between the germline ends. CDR3 amino acids: CATRNQILEALGTDTQYF. CDR3 in DNA: TGTGCCACCAGGAACCAAATTCTGGAGGCCCTGGGGACAGATACGCAGTATTTT.

DNA for the CDR3: TGTGCCAGCAGCTTGGGGTCCGGGACAGGGGAAACCGGGGAGCTGTTTTTT. Encoded protein: CASSLGSGTGETGELFF. V usage is TRBV5-6 and J usage is TRBJ2-2, with 10 nucleotides matching TRBD1. Unmatched junction bases numbered 7, after V lost 0 bases and J lost 5 bases. The CDR3 has 17 residues. Germline loops: CDR1 SGHDT, CDR2 YYEEEE.

The chain carries TRBV4-3 and TRBJ2-1; no clear D. Between the trimmed V and J ends, which lost 0 bases and 0 bases, there was a span of 6 bases. Germline values: CDR1 LGHNA, CDR2 YSLEER. The length of the CDR3 is 15 residues. In DNA form, the CDR3 reads TGCGCCAGCAGCCAAGAGCAAGGCTCCTACAATGAGCAGTTCTTC. Translation: CASSQEQGSYNEQFF.

Of note for this clonotype: A read error is possible here, since a much larger clone lies one base away. The V and J genes are TRBV13 and TRBJ2-3; D remains unclear. V lost 0 bases and J 3 bases, leaving 4 bases between the germline ends. The CDR3 length is 13 residues. Germline CDR1 PRHDT, CDR2 FYEKMQ (reference sequence). This CDR3 is CASSLGVTDTQYF. The CDR3 DNA reads TGTGCCAGCAGCTTAGGGGTTACAGATACGCAGTATTTT.

This clonotype is judged medium-sized. The chain links TRBV6-5 to TRBJ2-1, with a tentative D call TRBD2 (5 bases). Trimming shortened V by 6 bases and J by 9 bases, and 12 bases separated the two germline ends. The germline CDR1 and CDR2 sequences are MNHEY and SVGAGI. CDR3 length: 12 residues. The CDR3 nucleotides read TGTGCCAGCAGCCAACTAGGGCGTGAGCAGTTCTTC. Its translation is CASSQLGREQFF.

This chain's CDR3 is CSVEGSFEAFF. The CDR3 DNA reads as TGCAGCGTCGAGGGGAGTTTTGAAGCTTTCTTT. The chain recombines TRBV29-1 with TRBJ1-1; tentatively, D is TRBD1 (5 bases). The V and J ends lost 6 bases and 7 bases respectively, with 12 bases between them. The CDR3 spans 11 residues. CDR1 is SQVTM, CDR2 ANQGSEA, per germline. Using reference TRBV29-1 and TRBJ1-1 for the parts outside the CDR3, the full variable domain is SAVISQKPSRDICQRGTSLTIQCQVDSQVTMMFWYRQQPGQSLTLIATANQGSEATYESGFVIDKFPISRPNLTFSTLTVSNMSPEDSSIYLCSVEGSFEAFFGQGTRLTVV.

This clonotype showed up many times. The chain links TRBV12-3 or TRBV12-4 to TRBJ1-3; D call uncertain. Deletions cut 2 bases from V and 3 bases from J, with 5 bases between. This CDR3 comprises 13 residues. Here the CDR3 reads CASSLYVGNTIYF. CDR3 nucleotides: TGTGCCAGCAGTTTATATGTTGGAAACACCATATATTTT.

The rearrangement joins TRBV20-1 to TRBJ2-5; 10 positions agree with TRBD2. V shed 1 base, J shed 2 bases, and the junction held 10 bases outside the gene matches. There are 17 residues in the CDR3. The germline V gene encodes CDR1 DFQATT and CDR2 SNEGSKA (reference sequence). CDR3 nucleotide sequence: TGCAGTGCTAGAGGGGCCTTAGCGGGAGGAATTCAAGAGACCCAGTACTTC. It specifies CSARGALAGGIQETQYF.

This clonotype has ten or more counts. V and J are TRBV12-3 or TRBV12-4 and TRBJ2-1; D uncertain. This CDR3 is 15 amino acids long. V lost 7 bases and J lost 3, with 16 bases in between. This CDR3 is CASTPSERYYNEQFF. As DNA, the CDR3 is TGTGCCAGCACCCCTTCCGAACGTTACTACAATGAGCAGTTCTTC.

This clonotype has a handful of counts. The chain carries TRBV20-1 and TRBJ2-1; D unresolved. V was shortened by 6 bases and J by 8 bases, with 23 bases between the two germline ends. The CDR3 is 15 amino acids. CDR1 is DFQATT, CDR2 SNEGSKA, per germline (reference sequence). The CDR3 reads CSAPRVRSTSYEQFF. The DNA of the CDR3 is TGCAGTGCGCCACGCGTCAGAAGTACGTCGTATGAGCAGTTCTTC.

This clonotype is labeled as medium-sized. The rearrangement uses TRBV30 and TRBJ1-6; D gene ambiguous. CDR1 and CDR2 from the germline V gene are GTSNPN and SVGIG (reference sequence). V was cut by 5 bases and J by 4 bases, with 12 bases left in between. The CDR3 has 14 amino acids. The CDR3, as DNA: TGTGCCTGGGCTCAAATGGAGTATAATTCACCCCTCCACTTT. Translation gives CAWAQMEYNSPLHF.

The CDR3 bases are TGTGCCAGCAGCTTAGGGGACAGGGCGGGCCAAGAGACCCAGTACTTC. Translated: CASSLGDRAGQETQYF. The chain is built from TRBV11-2 and TRBJ2-5, with 9 bases that match TRBD1. Germline CDR1 SGHAT, CDR2 FQNNGV. The V and J ends lost 1 base and 1 base, in that order; junction bases with no gene match: 4. There are 16 residues in the CDR3.

A word on this clonotype: A much more abundant neighbour one base away suggests this may be a read error. Lacking the conserved final phenylalanine or tryptophan, this CDR3 likely reflects a read error. The V gene is TRBV5-5, the J gene TRBJ1-2; 9 bases map to TRBD1. Germline V gives CDR1 SGHKS, CDR2 YYEKEE (reference sequence). The CDR3 contains 16 residues. Losses at the gene ends were 0 bases for V and 6 bases for J; bases not matched to a gene: 9. The CDR3 is CASSLDGTGIVDGYTI. In DNA, the CDR3 is TGTGCCAGCAGCTTGGACGGGACAGGGATCGTAGATGGCTACACCATC.

For the CDR3, the DNA is TGCAGCGTTGAAGGCCTGACAGGGGGCAGTTCCTACAATGAGCAGTTCTTC. Protein: CSVEGLTGGSSYNEQFF. The rearrangement links TRBV29-1 to TRBJ2-1, with 10 positions matching TRBD1. V was pared by 1 base and J by 1 base, with 7 bases of the junction left unmatched. This CDR3 region has 17 residues. CDR1 SQVTM and CDR2 ANQGSEA come from the germline V gene.